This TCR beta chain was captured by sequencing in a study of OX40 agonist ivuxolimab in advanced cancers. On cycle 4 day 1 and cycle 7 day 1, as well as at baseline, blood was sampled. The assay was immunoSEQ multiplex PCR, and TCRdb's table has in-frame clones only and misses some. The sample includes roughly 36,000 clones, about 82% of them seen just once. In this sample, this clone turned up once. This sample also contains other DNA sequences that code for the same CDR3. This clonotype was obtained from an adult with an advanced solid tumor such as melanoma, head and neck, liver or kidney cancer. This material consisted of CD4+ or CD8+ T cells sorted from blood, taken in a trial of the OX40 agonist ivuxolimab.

The DNA of the CDR3 is TGTGCCAGCAGTGACTCGGGGGGGGCGGGTGAGCAGTTCTTC. As protein: CASSDSGGAGEQFF. V is TRBV6-4 and J is TRBJ2-1, with D possibly TRBD2 on 7 matching bases. Germline V lookup: CDR1 MRHNA, CDR2 SNTAGT. Trimming stripped 0 bases from V and 9 bases from J, with 12 bases between. The CDR3 length is 14 residues.